The source of this T cell receptor (beta chain) is a study of T cell changes during pregnancy in multiple sclerosis. The CDR3 consists of 18 residues. V lost 4 bases and J lost 0, with 16 bases in between. Germline V gene data show CDR1 as SEHNR and CDR2 as FQNEAQ (reference sequence). TCRdb's copy holds only in-frame clones and misses some; the assay was immunoSEQ multiplex PCR. The sample yields 79,000 or so clones, around 85% seen once. The rearrangement links TRBV7-9 to TRBJ1-6; D may be TRBD1 (6 bases). This sample comprised peripheral blood, obtained before pregnancy. The receptor's source is a female donor with multiple sclerosis, enrolled in a pregnancy study. CDR3: CASSSPRQAGSYNSPLHF. The CDR3 DNA reads TGTGCCAGCAGCTCCCCGAGACAGGCGGGCTCCTATAATTCACCCCTCCACTTT.